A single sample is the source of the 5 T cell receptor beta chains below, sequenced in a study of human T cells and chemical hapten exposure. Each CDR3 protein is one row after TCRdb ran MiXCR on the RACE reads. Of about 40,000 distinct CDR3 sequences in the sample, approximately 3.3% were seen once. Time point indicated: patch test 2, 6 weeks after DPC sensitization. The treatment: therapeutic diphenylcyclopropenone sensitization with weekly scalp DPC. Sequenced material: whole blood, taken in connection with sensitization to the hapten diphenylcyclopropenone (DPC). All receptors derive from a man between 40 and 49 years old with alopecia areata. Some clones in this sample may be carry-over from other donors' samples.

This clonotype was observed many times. The CDR3 DNA reads TGTGCCAGCAGCGCGGGGTCCCCTGTTCAGCCCCAGCATTTT. Encoded protein: CASSAGSPVQPQHF. J is TRBJ1-5 and V is TRBV7-2, with D unresolved. Trimming took off 5 bases at V and 6 bases at J, with 14 bases between the two ends. CDR3 length: 14 residues. Germline assignment: CDR1 SGHTA and CDR2 FQGNSA.

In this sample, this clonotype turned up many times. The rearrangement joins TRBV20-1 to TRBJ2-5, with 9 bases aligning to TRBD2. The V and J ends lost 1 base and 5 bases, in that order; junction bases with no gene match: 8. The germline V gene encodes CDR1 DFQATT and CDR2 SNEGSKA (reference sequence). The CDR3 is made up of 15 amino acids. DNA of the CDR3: TGCAGTGCTAGAGGGGTAGCGGGAGTTGGTGAGACCCAGTACTTC. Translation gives CSARGVAGVGETQYF.

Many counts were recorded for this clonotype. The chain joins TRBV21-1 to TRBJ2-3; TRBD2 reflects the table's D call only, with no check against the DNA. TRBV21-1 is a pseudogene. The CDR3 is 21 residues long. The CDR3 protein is CASSKEGEQCEREYGTDTQYF. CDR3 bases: TGTGCCAGCAGCAAAGAGGGGGAACAGTGCGAGCGGGAGTACGGCACAGATACGCAGTATTTT.

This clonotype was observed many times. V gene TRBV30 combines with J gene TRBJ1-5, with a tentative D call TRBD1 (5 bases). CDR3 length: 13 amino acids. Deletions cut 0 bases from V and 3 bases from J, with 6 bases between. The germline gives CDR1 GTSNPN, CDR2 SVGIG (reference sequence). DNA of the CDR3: TGTGCCTGGAGTGTAGGGGACAATCAGCCCCAGCATTTT. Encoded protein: CAWSVGDNQPQHF.

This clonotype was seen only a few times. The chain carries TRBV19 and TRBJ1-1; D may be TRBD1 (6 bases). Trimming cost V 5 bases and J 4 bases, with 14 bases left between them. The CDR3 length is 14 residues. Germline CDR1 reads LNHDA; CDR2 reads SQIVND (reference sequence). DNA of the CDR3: TGTGCCAGTAGTTGGGGGGCGCAAGGCACTGAAGCTTTCTTT. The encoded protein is CASSWGAQGTEAFF. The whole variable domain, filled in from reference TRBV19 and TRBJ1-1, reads DGGITQSPKYLFRKEGQNVTLSCEQNLNHDAMYWYRQDPGQGLRLIYYSQIVNDFQKGDIAEGYSVSREKKESFPLTVTSAQKNPTAFYLCASSWGAQGTEAFFGQGTRLTVV.